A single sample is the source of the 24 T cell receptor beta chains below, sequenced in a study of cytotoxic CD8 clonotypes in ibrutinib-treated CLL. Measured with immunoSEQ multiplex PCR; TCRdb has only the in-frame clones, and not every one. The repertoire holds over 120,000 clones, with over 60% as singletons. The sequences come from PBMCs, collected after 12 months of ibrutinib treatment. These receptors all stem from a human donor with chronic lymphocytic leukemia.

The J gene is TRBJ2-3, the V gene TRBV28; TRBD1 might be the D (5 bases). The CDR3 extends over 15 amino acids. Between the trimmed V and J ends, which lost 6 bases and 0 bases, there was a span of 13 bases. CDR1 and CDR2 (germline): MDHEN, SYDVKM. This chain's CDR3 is CASRDNTGSTDTQYF. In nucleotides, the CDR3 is TGTGCCAGCAGAGACAATACAGGAAGCACAGATACGCAGTATTTT.

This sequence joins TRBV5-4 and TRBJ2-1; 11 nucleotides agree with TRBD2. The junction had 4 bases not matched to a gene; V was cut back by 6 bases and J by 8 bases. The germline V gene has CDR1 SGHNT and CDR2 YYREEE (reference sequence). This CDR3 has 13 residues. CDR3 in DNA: TGTGCCAGCACCGCTAGCGGGAGGTATGAGCAGTTCTTC. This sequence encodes CASTASGRYEQFF.

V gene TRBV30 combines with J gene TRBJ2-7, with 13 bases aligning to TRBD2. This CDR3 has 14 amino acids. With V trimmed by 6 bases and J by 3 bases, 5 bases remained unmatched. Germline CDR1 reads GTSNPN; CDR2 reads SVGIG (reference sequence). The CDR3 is CACRGLAGNYEQYF. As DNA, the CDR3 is TGTGCCTGCCGGGGACTAGCGGGAAACTACGAGCAGTACTTC.

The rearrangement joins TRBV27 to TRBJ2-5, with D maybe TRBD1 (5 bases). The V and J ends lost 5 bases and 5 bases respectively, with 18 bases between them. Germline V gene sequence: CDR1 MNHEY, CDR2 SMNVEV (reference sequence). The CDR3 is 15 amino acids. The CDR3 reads CASSPLGAWAETQYF. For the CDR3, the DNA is TGTGCCAGCAGTCCCTTAGGGGCTTGGGCGGAGACCCAGTACTTC.

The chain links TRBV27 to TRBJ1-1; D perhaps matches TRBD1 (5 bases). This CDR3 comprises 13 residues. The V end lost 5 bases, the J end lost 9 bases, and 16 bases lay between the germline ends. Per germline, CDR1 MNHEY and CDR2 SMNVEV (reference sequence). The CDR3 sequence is CASSKGRTAKAFF. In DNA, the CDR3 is TGTGCCAGCAGTAAGGGGCGTACGGCAAAAGCTTTCTTT.

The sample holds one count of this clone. The DNA for the CDR3 is TGTGCCAGCAGTTACGGTTCTGAGGGCTACGAGCAGTACTTC. It encodes CASSYGSEGYEQYF. The rearrangement joins TRBV6-5 to TRBJ2-7, with TRBD2 as a possible D gene (5 bases). CDR1 is MNHEY, CDR2 SVGAGI, per germline. Deletions cut 2 bases from V and 3 bases from J, with 11 bases between. The CDR3 has 14 amino acids.

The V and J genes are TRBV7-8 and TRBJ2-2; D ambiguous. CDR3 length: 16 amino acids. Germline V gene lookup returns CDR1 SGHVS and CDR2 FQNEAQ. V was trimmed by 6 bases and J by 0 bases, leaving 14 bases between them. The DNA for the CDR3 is TGTGCCAGCAGTCAACCCCCCGCCGCGAACACCGGGGAGCTGTTTTTT. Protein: CASSQPPAANTGELFF.

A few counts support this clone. CDR3 sequence (DNA): TGTGCCAGTAGGCCCGGGACGGGACAAGTCTCCTACGAGCAGTACTTC. This sequence encodes CASRPGTGQVSYEQYF. The gene calls are TRBV19 and TRBJ2-7, with D tentatively TRBD1 (6 bases). Germline V gene lookup returns CDR1 LNHDA and CDR2 SQIVND (reference sequence). The V end was cut by 6 bases, the J end by 0 bases, with 18 bases between. This CDR3 is 16 amino acids long.

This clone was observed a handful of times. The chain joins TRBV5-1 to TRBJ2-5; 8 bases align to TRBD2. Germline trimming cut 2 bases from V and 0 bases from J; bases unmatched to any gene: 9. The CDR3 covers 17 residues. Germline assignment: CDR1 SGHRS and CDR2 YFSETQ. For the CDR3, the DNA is TGCGCCAGCAGCTTAAGCCCTAGCGGGCGGTACCAAGAGACCCAGTACTTC. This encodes CASSLSPSGRYQETQYF.

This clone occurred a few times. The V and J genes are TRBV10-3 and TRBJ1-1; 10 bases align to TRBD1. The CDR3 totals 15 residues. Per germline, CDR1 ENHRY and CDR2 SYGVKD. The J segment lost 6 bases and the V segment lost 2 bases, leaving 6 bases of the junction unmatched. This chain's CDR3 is CAISEPWDRGSEAFF. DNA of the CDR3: TGTGCCATCAGTGAGCCCTGGGACAGGGGATCTGAAGCTTTCTTT.

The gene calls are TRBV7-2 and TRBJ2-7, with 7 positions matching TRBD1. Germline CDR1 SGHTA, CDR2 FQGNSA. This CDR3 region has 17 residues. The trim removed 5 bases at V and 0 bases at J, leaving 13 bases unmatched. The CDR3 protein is CASSLRDSHLSSYEQYF. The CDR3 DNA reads TGTGCCAGCAGCCTCCGGGACAGCCACCTAAGCTCCTACGAGCAGTACTTC.

Here the CDR3 reads CASGGRIDSHEKLFF. Written as DNA, the CDR3 is TGTGCCAGCGGGGGACGGATAGACTCCCATGAAAAACTGTTTTTT. J is TRBJ1-4 and V is TRBV6-4; TRBD1 might be the D (5 bases). Trimming pared 8 bases from V and 6 bases from J, leaving 19 bases between. This CDR3 contains 15 residues. Germline CDR1 is MRHNA and CDR2 is SNTAGT.

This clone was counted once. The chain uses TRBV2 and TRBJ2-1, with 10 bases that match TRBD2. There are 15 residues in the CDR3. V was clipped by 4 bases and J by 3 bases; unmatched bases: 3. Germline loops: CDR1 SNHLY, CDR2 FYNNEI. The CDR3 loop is CASSGTSGGYNEQFF. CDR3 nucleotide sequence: TGTGCCAGCAGTGGGACTAGCGGCGGCTACAATGAGCAGTTCTTC.

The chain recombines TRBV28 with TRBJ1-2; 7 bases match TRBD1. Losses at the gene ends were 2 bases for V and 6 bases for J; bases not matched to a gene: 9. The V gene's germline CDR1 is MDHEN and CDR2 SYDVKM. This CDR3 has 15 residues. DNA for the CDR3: TGTGCCAGCAGTTTAATCAGAACAGGGGAGGATGGCTACACCTTC. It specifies CASSLIRTGEDGYTF.

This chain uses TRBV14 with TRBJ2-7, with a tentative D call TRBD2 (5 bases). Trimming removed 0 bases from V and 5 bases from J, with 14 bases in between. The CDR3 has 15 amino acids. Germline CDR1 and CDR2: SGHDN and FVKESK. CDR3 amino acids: CASSQDWVGSHEQYF. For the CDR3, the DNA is TGTGCCAGCAGCCAAGATTGGGTAGGGAGTCACGAGCAGTACTTC.

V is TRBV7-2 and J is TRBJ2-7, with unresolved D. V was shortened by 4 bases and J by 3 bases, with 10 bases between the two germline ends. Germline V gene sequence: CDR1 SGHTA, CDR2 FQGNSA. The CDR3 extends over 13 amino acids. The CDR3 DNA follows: TGTGCCAGCAGCTACAGTCCAGACTACGAGCAGTACTTC. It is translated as CASSYSPDYEQYF.

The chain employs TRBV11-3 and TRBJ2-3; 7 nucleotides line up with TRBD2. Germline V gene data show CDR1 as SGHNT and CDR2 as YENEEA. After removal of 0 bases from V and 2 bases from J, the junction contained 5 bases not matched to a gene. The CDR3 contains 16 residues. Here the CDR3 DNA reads TGTGCCAGCAGCTTAGATCACGGGGGGATCACAGATACGCAGTATTTT. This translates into CASSLDHGGITDTQYF.

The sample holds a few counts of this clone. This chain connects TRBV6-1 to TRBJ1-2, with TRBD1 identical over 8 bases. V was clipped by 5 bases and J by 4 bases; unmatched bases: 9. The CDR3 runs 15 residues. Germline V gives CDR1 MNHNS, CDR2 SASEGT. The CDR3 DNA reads TGTGCCAGCAGTTTACAGGGGGTTCAGGGCTATGGCTACACCTTC. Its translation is CASSLQGVQGYGYTF.

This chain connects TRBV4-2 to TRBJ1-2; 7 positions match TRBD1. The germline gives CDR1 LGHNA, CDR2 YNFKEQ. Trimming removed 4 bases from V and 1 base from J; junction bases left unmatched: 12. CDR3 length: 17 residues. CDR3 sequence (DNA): TGTGCCAGCAGCCCCCGGGAGAGCGGGACAGTTAACTATGGCTACACCTTC. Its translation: CASSPRESGTVNYGYTF.

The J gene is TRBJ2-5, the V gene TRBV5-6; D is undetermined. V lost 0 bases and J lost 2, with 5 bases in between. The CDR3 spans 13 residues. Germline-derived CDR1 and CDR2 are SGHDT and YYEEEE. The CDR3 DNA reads TGTGCCAGCAGCTTGGTCAGACAAGAGACCCAGTACTTC. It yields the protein CASSLVRQETQYF.

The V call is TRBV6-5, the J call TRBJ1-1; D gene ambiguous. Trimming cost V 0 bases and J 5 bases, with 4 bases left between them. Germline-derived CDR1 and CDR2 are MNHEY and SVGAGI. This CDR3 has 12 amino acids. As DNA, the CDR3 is TGTGCCAGCAGTTACTCCCGGACTGAAGCTTTCTTT. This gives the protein CASSYSRTEAFF.

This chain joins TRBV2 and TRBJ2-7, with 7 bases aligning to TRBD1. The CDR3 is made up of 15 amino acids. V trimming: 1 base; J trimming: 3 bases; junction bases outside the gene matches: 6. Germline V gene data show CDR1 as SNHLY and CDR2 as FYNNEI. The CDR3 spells CASSEVRGTLYEQYF. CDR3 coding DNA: TGTGCCAGCAGTGAAGTCAGGGGGACCCTCTACGAGCAGTACTTC.

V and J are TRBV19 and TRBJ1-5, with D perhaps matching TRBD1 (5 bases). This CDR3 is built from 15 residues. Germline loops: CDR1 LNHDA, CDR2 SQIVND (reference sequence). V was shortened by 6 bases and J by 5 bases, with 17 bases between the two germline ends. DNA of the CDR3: TGTGCCAGTAGCCATATTGGGTGGGGGGATCAGCCCCAGCATTTT. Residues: CASSHIGWGDQPQHF.

CDR3 sequence reads: CASKRSSYGYTF. The CDR3 nucleotides read TGTGCCAGTAAGCGTTCTTCTTATGGCTACACCTTC. The gene calls are TRBV28 and TRBJ1-2; D is unclear. Germline V lookup: CDR1 MDHEN, CDR2 SYDVKM. CDR3 length equals 12 residues. V was trimmed by 9 bases and J by 5 bases, leaving 13 bases between them.